These T cell receptor beta chains were read from a single sample in a study of technical replicates of blood from several donors. Sequencing was performed with immunoSEQ multiplex PCR; in TCRdb, only in-frame clones are kept and a portion is missing. The sample has about 58,000 clones, 90% to 95% seen once. The specimen sequenced was PBMCs. Receptors were obtained from a human donor in good health. Some clones in this sample may be carry-over from other donors' samples. Both conserved end residues are trimmed from each CDR3. Some rows mark clone size as missing; the rest say once, few, many or name a class of expanded clone.

V	size	J	CDR3
TRBV25-1	NA	TRBJ2-2	ASSRPGGRGRTGELF
TRBV9	once	TRBJ2-3	ASSVAGSTDTQY
TRBV6-5	few	TRBJ1-1	ASSRSRNTEAF
TRBV27	NA	TRBJ1-2	ASSSFVGQGLGYT
TRBV9	NA	TRBJ2-1	ASSSQLGMLDEQF
TRBV4-1	NA	TRBJ2-7	ASSQGVMGRVCEQY
TRBV28	NA	TRBJ2-6	ASRESGGSGANVLT
TRBV5-6	NA	TRBJ1-1	ASSLQGTEAF
TRBV5-4	NA	TRBJ2-7	ASSSSGGSYEQY
TRBV6-1	NA	TRBJ2-2	ASSFDRAGELF
TRBV10-1	NA	TRBJ2-7	ASSRGYQY
TRBV5-1	NA	TRBJ1-2	ASSPGTGDAGVYGYT
TRBV7-8	NA	TRBJ2-7	ASSLGRNYEQY
TRBV19	NA	TRBJ2-7	ASSGASGKTGEQY
TRBV25-1	NA	TRBJ1-2	ASSPLPGASGYT
TRBV9	NA	TRBJ2-2	ASSVVGVTNTGELF
TRBV2	NA	TRBJ2-6	ASSEGRNSGANVLT
TRBV29-1	NA	TRBJ1-1	SAGTGNTEAF
TRBV9	NA	TRBJ2-1	ASSVGVAGGLNEQF
TRBV4-3	NA	TRBJ1-4	ASSQEQGRGEKLF
TRBV7-2	NA	TRBJ2-2	AWRGVVTGELF
TRBV30	NA	TRBJ1-5	AWGPGSGYQPQH
TRBV10-3	NA	TRBJ2-7	AISGQGAPYEQY
TRBV9	once	TRBJ2-5	ASSVGSGQFQETQY
TRBV9	NA	TRBJ1-5	ASSVAGANQPQH
TRBV9	NA	TRBJ1-2	ASSSHGYT
TRBV9	NA	TRBJ2-5	ASSVGGLAGAPQETQY
TRBV7-3	NA	TRBJ1-2	ASSSGTGPYGYT
TRBV29-1	NA	TRBJ2-7	SVRLGQGAYEQY
TRBV5-6	NA	TRBJ1-4	ASSWGQSNEKLF
TRBV12-5	NA	TRBJ2-7	ASGLVLSLAGTPSYEQY
TRBV6-6	NA	TRBJ1-6	ASSQRQGSPLH
TRBV10-3	NA	TRBJ2-7	ATKGTSGGSYEQY
TRBV9	NA	TRBJ2-1	ASSINRGSYNEQF
TRBV6-1	once	TRBJ2-2	ASSGAGTGSGELF
TRBV6-5	NA	TRBJ2-2	ASSSEGQYTGELF
TRBV2	NA	TRBJ2-1	ASSRTSGNHNEQF
TRBV30	NA	TRBJ2-5	AWSVLGGYPQETQY
TRBV5-4	NA	TRBJ1-1	ASSDHGSGIGSTEAF
TRBV21-1	NA	TRBJ1-2	ASSKVTGSDGYT
TRBV15	NA	TRBJ2-7	ATSRDLSLGAGEDEQY
TRBV11-2	NA	TRBJ1-6	ASSEAGYYNSPLH
TRBV2	NA	TRBJ1-1	ASSEAVKMAVMNTEAF
TRBV18	once	TRBJ2-5	ASSPPGRGRGETQY
TRBV14	NA	TRBJ2-7	ASSQISVVNEQY
TRBV9	few	TRBJ1-4	ASSAYGGPNEKLF
TRBV18	NA	TRBJ1-1	ASSAGGLGNTEAF
TRBV10-3	NA	TRBJ2-2	AISTTSTGELF
TRBV10-3	NA	TRBJ2-1	AISGAGGSYNEQF
TRBV7-2	NA	TRBJ1-2	ASSPRSGRGYGYT